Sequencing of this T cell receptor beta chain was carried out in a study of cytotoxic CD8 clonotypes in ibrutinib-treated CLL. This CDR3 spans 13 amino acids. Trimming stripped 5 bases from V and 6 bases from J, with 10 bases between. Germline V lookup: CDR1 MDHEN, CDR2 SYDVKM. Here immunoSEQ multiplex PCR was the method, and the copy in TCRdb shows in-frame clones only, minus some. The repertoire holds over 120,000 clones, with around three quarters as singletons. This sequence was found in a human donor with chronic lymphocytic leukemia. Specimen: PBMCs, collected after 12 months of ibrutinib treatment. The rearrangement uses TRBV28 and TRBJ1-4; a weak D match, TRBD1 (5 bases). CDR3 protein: CASSTSGYEKLFF. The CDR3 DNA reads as TGTGCCAGCAGTACCTCAGGGTATGAAAAACTGTTTTTT.